This T cell receptor beta chain was recorded in a study of identical twins (dated by TCRdb to about 2016). For the study in its entirety: The study deep-sequenced TCR alpha and beta repertoires from monozygotic twins, unrelated adults of various ages and cord blood to test whether fetal clonotypes persist. To rule out contamination, replicate twin experiments were performed at different times with different library preparation protocols.

The library was made by 5' RACE. The sample was run on an Illumina HiSeq 2000. A universal primer binding site was added through template switching, and the final cDNA carried a unique molecular identifier so that TCR cDNA molecules could be counted accurately. Specific primers in the conserved constant-segment region were used to synthesize first-strand cDNA for TCR alpha and beta chains. To control for contamination, every cDNA library was double barcoded, receiving both a SMART-Mk sample barcode and Illumina barcodes. TruSeq adapter sequences, together with Illumina sample barcodes, were added in two successive PCR steps. The TCR alpha and beta cDNA libraries were sequenced on the Illumina HiSeq platform using custom primers. Per the original workflow: Unique molecular identifiers were extracted from raw reads with MiGEC, and CDR3 positions were determined with MiXCR. Recombination models were inferred per individual with the repgenHMM and IGoR tools using an EM algorithm. The analysis of shared clonotypes was done with the tcR package in R, with sharing normalized by the product of cloneset sizes. To study raw recombination free of thymic and clonal selection effects, out-of-frame nonproductive sequences were analyzed. TCRdb's own reprocessing of the public reads used fastp at Q25 and MiXCR and kept productive beta chains. Rows merge per CDR3 protein into single entries with the most common DNA and genes. The V and J calls, along with clone size, are taken from TCRdb and not from the paper's own processing. The sample yields around 1.7 million distinct CDR3 sequences; less than 35% were counted once. Clones ranked in the top ten supply 0.27% of the sample.

On this clonotype: The target of this receptor is not known. No base quality values were provided; no much bigger clone lies one nucleotide off.

Based on the germline V gene (reference sequence), the CDR1 and CDR2 sequences are DFQATT and SNEGSKA. V is shortened by 1 base, J by 5 bases, and the region joining them spans 18 bases. Its CDR3 holds 16 amino acids, cysteine through phenylalanine. This entry keeps only the CDR3 DNA: 48 bases, framed from base 1. Results and caveats for the whole study, not just this receptor: Zero-insertion analyses could be partly confounded by invariant T cells such as MAIT and iNKT, although diverse VJ usage argued against such confounding for most clonotypes. In beta out-of-frame sequences, excess twin sharing was weaker, because having fewer shared sequences lowered the signal-to-noise ratio. Out-of-frame TCR alpha sequences shared between twins showed an excess of low generation-probability sequences compared with coincidental sharing between unrelated individuals. Recombination models systematically underestimated out-of-frame TCR alpha sharing in monozygotic twins but agreed with sharing between unrelated individuals. Conclusions relied on cross-sectional statistical analysis, since the same donors could not be followed over many years. Abundant cord blood beta clonotypes had fewer insertions, young adult naive repertoires showed a similar but weaker trend, and memory repertoires showed no such trend.

Every donor was a healthy Caucasian. The sequenced sample consisted of cord blood. The sequence joins TRBV20-1 to TRBJ2-1; no D gene is confidently identified. This receptor was obtained from a newborn girl in good health. The CDR3 here reads CSARGVRLVGHNEQFF. The sequenced DNA is TGCAGTGCTAGAGGTGTTCGGCTAGTGGGTCACAATGAGCAGTTCTTC.